This is a list of T cell receptor beta chains from one sample in a study of blood T cell repertoires in COVID-19. The assay was immunoSEQ multiplex PCR, and TCRdb's table has in-frame clones only and misses some. Of approximately 470,000 clones in the sample, roughly 88% were seen once. Sequencing was done on a sample of peripheral blood. The receptors were sampled from a human donor in a cohort sampled during active COVID-19. The CDR3 runs from the conserved cysteine through the conserved F or W. D genes are given only for firm matches. Rows give clone size only sometimes, using once, few, many, or a class for an expanded clone.

j_call d_call v_call clone_size cdr3_aa cdr3_nt
TRBJ2-7 TRBD1 TRBV7-9 NA CASSQTRDRAYEQYF TGTGCCAGCAGCCAGACGAGGGACAGAGCCTACGAGCAGTACTTC
TRBJ1-2 TRBD1 TRBV30 once CACRDRGRDGYTF TGTGCCTGCCGGGACAGGGGGCGGGATGGCTACACCTTC
TRBJ1-5 TRBD1 TRBV2 NA CASSSTQGYQPQHF TGTGCCAGCAGTTCGACACAGGGGTATCAGCCCCAGCATTTT
TRBJ2-1 TRBD2 TRBV7-3 NA CASRLDSGRDEQFF TGTGCCAGCAGACTGGATTCTGGGAGGGATGAGCAGTTCTTC
TRBJ2-1 TRBD1 TRBV6-1 NA CASSDLGQTSYNEQFF TGTGCCAGCAGTGACTTGGGACAGACCTCCTACAATGAGCAGTTCTTC
TRBJ2-7 NA TRBV18 few CASSPTLGAYEQYF TGTGCCAGCTCGCCTACCTTAGGGGCCTACGAGCAGTACTTC
TRBJ2-7 NA TRBV28 NA CASRPLREVEDEQYF TGTGCCAGCAGACCGTTGAGGGAGGTGGAGGACGAGCAGTACTTC
TRBJ1-2 TRBD1 TRBV19 NA CASSVQGNYGYTF TGTGCCAGTAGTGTACAGGGGAACTATGGCTACACCTTC
TRBJ1-2 TRBD1 TRBV28 NA CASSRLTGGSPYGYTF TGTGCCAGCAGTAGACTTACAGGGGGGTCTCCCTATGGCTACACCTTC
TRBJ1-6 TRBD1 TRBV7-6 NA CASSPAGGGSPLHF TGTGCCAGCAGCCCCGCAGGGGGAGGTTCACCCCTCCACTTT
TRBJ1-2 TRBD1 TRBV11-1 NA CASSTGTGEYGYTF TGTGCCAGCAGCACCGGGACAGGGGAATATGGCTACACCTTC
TRBJ1-5 NA TRBV28 many CASSSTGGRGGNQPQHF TGTGCCAGCAGTTCCACGGGTGGCAGGGGTGGCAATCAGCCCCAGCATTTT
TRBJ1-1 NA TRBV5-4 few CASRGQGSNTEAFF TGTGCCAGCAGGGGTCAGGGGTCGAACACTGAAGCTTTCTTT
TRBJ1-3 TRBD1 TRBV5-5 NA CASSLSDRASGNTIYF TGTGCCAGCAGCTTGTCCGACAGGGCCTCTGGAAACACCATATATTTT
TRBJ2-2 NA TRBV30 NA CAGNEEGVGELFF TGTGCCGGGAACGAGGAAGGTGTCGGGGAGCTGTTTTTT
TRBJ2-7 NA TRBV19 NA CASSQSGGAGEQYF TGTGCCAGTAGTCAAAGCGGTGGGGCGGGAGAGCAGTACTTC
TRBJ1-3 NA TRBV2 NA CASSGRELPGGRNTIYF TGTGCCAGCAGTGGCCGGGAGTTGCCCGGGGGGAGAAACACCATATATTTT
TRBJ2-1 NA TRBV2 NA CASSDSGYNEQFF TGTGCCAGCAGTGATAGCGGATACAATGAGCAGTTCTTC
TRBJ1-2 NA TRBV6-1 NA CASSDIGDGYTF TGTGCCAGCAGTGATATCGGGGATGGCTACACCTTC
TRBJ1-2 NA TRBV7-3 NA CASSPGQGGTYGYTF TGTGCCAGCAGCCCCGGGCAGGGCGGTACCTATGGCTACACCTTC
TRBJ1-1 NA TRBV5-8 NA CASSLRPGTEAFF TGTGCCAGCAGCTTAAGACCGGGCACTGAAGCTTTCTTT
TRBJ1-5 NA TRBV2 NA CASGTFKGVVGLNQPQHF TGTGCCAGCGGCACGTTTAAGGGGGTAGTTGGGTTGAATCAGCCCCAGCATTTT
TRBJ2-1 NA TRBV7-3 once CASSLGPYNEQFF TGTGCCAGCAGCTTAGGGCCCTACAATGAGCAGTTCTTC
TRBJ2-3 TRBD2 TRBV7-2 NA CASSTVTSGTDTQYF TGTGCCAGCAGCACCGTTACTAGCGGCACAGATACGCAGTATTTT
TRBJ2-1 TRBD2 TRBV4-3 NA CASSQDARLAGGLVPDEQFF TGCGCCAGCAGCCAAGATGCGAGACTAGCGGGAGGATTAGTTCCCGATGAGCAGTTCTTC
TRBJ1-6 NA TRBV7-3 once CASSEQVGVSPLHF TGTGCCAGCAGCGAACAGGTTGGGGTTTCACCCCTCCACTTT
TRBJ2-1 NA TRBV7-3 NA CASSSQVMREQFF TGTGCCAGCAGCTCCCAAGTGATGAGGGAGCAGTTCTTC
TRBJ2-1 NA TRBV24-1 NA CATSDFAEEQFF TGTGCCACCAGTGATTTCGCAGAAGAGCAGTTCTTC
TRBJ1-1 NA TRBV24-1 NA CATSDPTQGSGTEAFF TGTGCCACCAGTGATCCCACCCAAGGTTCAGGCACTGAAGCTTTCTTT
TRBJ2-7 TRBD2 TRBV13 NA CASSSLSLLAGGPPNRGEQYF TGTGCCAGCAGCTCCCTCTCCTTACTAGCGGGAGGGCCCCCCAATCGGGGGGAGCAGTACTTC
TRBJ1-2 NA TRBV7-9 few CASSNDGSVVNYGYTF TGTGCCAGCAGCAACGACGGCAGCGTGGTGAACTATGGCTACACCTTC
TRBJ1-4 TRBD1 TRBV2 NA CASKGAGEKLFF TGTGCCAGCAAGGGGGCAGGGGAAAAACTGTTTTTT
TRBJ2-7 NA TRBV5-8 NA CASSPKRMGEQYF TGTGCCAGCAGCCCTAAGAGGATGGGCGAGCAGTACTTC
TRBJ1-2 TRBD1 TRBV7-9 NA CASRSNRGEEYGYTF TGTGCCAGCAGGAGTAACAGGGGAGAAGAATATGGCTACACCTTC
TRBJ1-3 NA TRBV29-1 NA CSVAEATRNTIYF TGCAGCGTTGCGGAGGCAACAAGAAACACCATATATTTT
TRBJ1-5 NA TRBV5-6 NA CASSNGAGLNQPQHF TGTGCCAGCAGCAATGGCGCAGGACTGAATCAGCCCCAGCATTTT
TRBJ2-1 TRBD2 TRBV7-2 NA CASSTKTSDHNEQFF TGTGCCAGCAGCACGAAGACTAGCGACCACAATGAGCAGTTCTTC
TRBJ2-3 NA TRBV19 NA CASCSRDPRTDTQYF TGTGCCAGTTGCTCCCGGGATCCTCGCACAGATACGCAGTATTTT
TRBJ2-1 TRBD2 TRBV27 NA CASSDLAGRNEQFF TGTGCCAGCAGTGACTTAGCGGGCCGCAATGAGCAGTTCTTC
TRBJ2-7 NA TRBV5-5 NA CASSFGREDSEQYF TGTGCCAGCAGCTTCGGTCGGGAGGACAGCGAGCAGTACTTC
TRBJ1-3 NA TRBV30 NA CAWSLQGRDTIYF TGTGCCTGGAGCCTTCAGGGGAGAGACACCATATATTTT
TRBJ2-1 TRBD2 TRBV2 NA CASSERRLAGDNEQFF TGTGCCAGCAGTGAAAGGCGGCTAGCGGGCGACAATGAGCAGTTCTTC
TRBJ1-3 NA TRBV7-8 NA CASSGTRGSGNTIYF TGTGCCAGCAGCGGAACCCGGGGGTCGGGAAACACCATATATTTT
TRBJ2-5 NA TRBV28 NA CASNNLQETQYF TGTGCCAGCAACAACCTCCAAGAGACCCAGTACTTC
TRBJ2-1 TRBD2 TRBV7-3 NA CASSLAGVYEQFF TGTGCCAGCAGCTTAGCGGGAGTGTATGAGCAGTTCTTC